This T cell receptor (beta chain) was observed in a study of shared T cell receptors in the human thymus. Measured with immunoSEQ multiplex PCR; TCRdb has only the in-frame clones, and not every one. The data hold 65,000 to 70,000 clones, with nearly 95% observed a single time. Germline V CDR1 and CDR2: SGHDN, FVKESK. The CDR3 has 18 residues. Between the trimmed V and J ends, which lost 1 base and 0 bases, there was a span of 15 bases. The sequencing sample was made of thymocytes. V is TRBV14 and J is TRBJ1-4; D call uncertain. The clonotype was recovered from a human donor. Here the CDR3 reads CASSQGRWMGSTNEKLFF. CDR3 nucleotide sequence: TGTGCCAGCAGCCAAGGACGCTGGATGGGTTCAACTAATGAAAAACTGTTTTTT.